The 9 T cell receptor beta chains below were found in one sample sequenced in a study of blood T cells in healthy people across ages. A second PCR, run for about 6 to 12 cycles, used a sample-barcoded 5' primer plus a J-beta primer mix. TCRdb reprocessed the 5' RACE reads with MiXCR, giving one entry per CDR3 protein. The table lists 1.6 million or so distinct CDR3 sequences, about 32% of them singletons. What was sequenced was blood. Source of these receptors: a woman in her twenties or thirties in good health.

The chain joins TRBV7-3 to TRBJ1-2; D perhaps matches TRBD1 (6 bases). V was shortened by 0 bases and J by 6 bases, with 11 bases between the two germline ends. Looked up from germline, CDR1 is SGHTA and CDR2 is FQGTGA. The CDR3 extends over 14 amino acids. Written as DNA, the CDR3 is TGTGCCAGCAGCTTAACGGGGGCGCTGGATGGCTACACCTTC. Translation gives CASSLTGALDGYTF.

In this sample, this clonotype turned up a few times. The CDR3 region has the DNA TGCGCCAGCAGCCAGTTAAGTGGGGCATCGGAAGCTTTCTTT. Translated: CASSQLSGASEAFF. The chain combines TRBV4-1 with TRBJ1-1; D is perhaps TRBD1 (5 bases). Trimming removed 3 bases at V and 8 bases at J, with 16 bases between. The germline gives CDR1 MGHRA, CDR2 YSYEKL. The CDR3 loop spans 14 amino acids.

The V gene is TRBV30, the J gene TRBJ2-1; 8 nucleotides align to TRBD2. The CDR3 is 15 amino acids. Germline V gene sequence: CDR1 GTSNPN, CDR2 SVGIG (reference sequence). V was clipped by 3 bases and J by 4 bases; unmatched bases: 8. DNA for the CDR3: TGTGCCTGGAGCGGAGCCGGGAGGGTTTACAATGAGCAGTTCTTC. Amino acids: CAWSGAGRVYNEQFF.

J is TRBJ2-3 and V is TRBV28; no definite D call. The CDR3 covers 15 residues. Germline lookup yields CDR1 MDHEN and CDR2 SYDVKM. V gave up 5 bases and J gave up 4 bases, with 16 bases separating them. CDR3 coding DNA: TGTGCCAGCAGTAAAGATATCAAAGGCGCAGATACGCAGTATTTT. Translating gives CASSKDIKGADTQYF. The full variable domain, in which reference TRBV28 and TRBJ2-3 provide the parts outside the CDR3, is DVKVTQSSRYLVKRTGEKVFLECVQDMDHENMFWYRQDPGLGLRLIYFSYDVKMKEKGDIPEGYSVSREKKERFSLILESASTNQTSMYLCASSKDIKGADTQYFGPGTRLTVL.

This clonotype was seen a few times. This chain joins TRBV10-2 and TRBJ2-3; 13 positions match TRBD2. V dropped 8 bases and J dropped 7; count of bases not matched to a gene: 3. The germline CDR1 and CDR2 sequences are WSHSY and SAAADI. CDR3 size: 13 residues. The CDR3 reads CASGLAGDHTQYF. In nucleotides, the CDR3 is TGCGCCAGCGGACTAGCGGGGGATCATACGCAGTATTTT.

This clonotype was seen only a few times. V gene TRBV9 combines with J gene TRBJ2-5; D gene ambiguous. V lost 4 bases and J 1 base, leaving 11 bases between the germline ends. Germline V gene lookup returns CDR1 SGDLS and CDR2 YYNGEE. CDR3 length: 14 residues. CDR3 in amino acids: CASSLRPSQETQYF. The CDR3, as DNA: TGTGCCAGCAGCCTACGTCCGAGCCAAGAGACCCAGTACTTC.

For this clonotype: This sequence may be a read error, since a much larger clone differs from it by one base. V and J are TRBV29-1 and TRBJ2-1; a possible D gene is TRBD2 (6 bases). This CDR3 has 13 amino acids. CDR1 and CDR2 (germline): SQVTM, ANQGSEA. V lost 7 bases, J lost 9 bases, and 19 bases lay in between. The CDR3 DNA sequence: TGCAGCGCCCCACCGAGACTAGGGCGTGAGCAGTTCTTC. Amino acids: CSAPPRLGREQFF.

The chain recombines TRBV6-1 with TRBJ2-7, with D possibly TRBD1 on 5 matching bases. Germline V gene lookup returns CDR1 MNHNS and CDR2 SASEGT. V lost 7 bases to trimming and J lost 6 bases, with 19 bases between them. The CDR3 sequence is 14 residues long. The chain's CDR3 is CASIQGASTLEQYF. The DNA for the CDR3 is TGTGCCAGCATCCAAGGGGCCAGTACTCTCGAGCAGTACTTC.

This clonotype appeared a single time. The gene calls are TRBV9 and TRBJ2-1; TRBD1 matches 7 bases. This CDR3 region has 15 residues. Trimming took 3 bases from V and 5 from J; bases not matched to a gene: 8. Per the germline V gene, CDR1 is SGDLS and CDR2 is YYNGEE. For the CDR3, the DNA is TGTGCCAGCAGCGGACGGGACAGAAATAACAATGAGCAGTTCTTC. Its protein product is CASSGRDRNNNEQFF.